The clone carrying this T cell receptor (beta chain) was picked up many times. TCRdb independently ran MiXCR on the 5' RACE reads; one entry per CDR3 protein. The sample holds under 200,000 distinct CDR3 sequences, around a tenth seen once. These data originate in a study of CD8 T cells in ankylosing spondylitis. The sequencing sample was made of blood, either unsorted or a sorted T cell fraction (not recorded which). The clonotype originates from a male donor with ankylosing spondylitis or in good health (not recorded which).

This chain's CDR3 is CASSVGGRAENSPLHF. The CDR3 coding sequence is TGTGCCAGCAGCGTAGGAGGCAGGGCGGAAAATTCACCCCTCCACTTT. This sequence joins TRBV9 and TRBJ1-6, with D perhaps TRBD1 (5 bases). The CDR3 consists of 16 residues. V was clipped by 0 bases and J by 7 bases, with 14 bases between them. Germline CDR1 is SGDLS and CDR2 is YYNGEE.